This TCR beta chain was identified in a study of lymphopenia after photon versus proton radiotherapy (dated by TCRdb to the late 2010s). Regarding the study in general: In patients with gastrointestinal tumors who developed high-grade lymphopenia, the study compared the immunological effects of photon radiation therapy with those of proton radiation therapy. The roughly 18 patients in the cohort had gastrointestinal tumors, were treated with either photon or proton therapy, and subsequently developed lymphopenia. The study was designed to characterize how the impact on the immune system differs between the two radiation modalities.

The library came from the immunoSEQ multiplex PCR assay. Deep sequencing of rearranged TCR beta loci, alongside multiparametric flow cytometry, was used to profile T cell repertoires. TCRdb retrieved this table from immuneACCESS and kept in-frame rearrangements only. Not all clones are present; in checked studies, unresolved V genes account for under half, and no reason is known for the remainder. This sample is represented by 150,000 to 200,000 clones; approximately 91% of them were singletons. The top ten hold about 4.7% of the sample. Beyond this particular receptor, the publication reports: Across the cohort, an inverse correlation was found between a larger post-nadir drop in TCR diversity and overall survival time among patients who died. After the lymphocyte count nadir, oligoclonal expansion, especially of CD8+ Temra cells, was observed in photon-treated repertoires, and the drop in diversity was driven by this expansion. The authors looked at the survival association only in patients who died, and they framed better survival with proton therapy as a possibility rather than a demonstrated result. During treatment, patients who received proton therapy stayed relatively stable, whereas patients who received photon therapy lost naive T cells and TCR diversity and gained effector/memory populations.

This clone showed up just once. Its antigen is not yet known. No much larger clonotype is one base removed from it; base qualities were not supplied. V trim: 6 bases; J trim: 0 bases; unmatched bases: 7. Based on the germline V gene (reference sequence), the CDR1 and CDR2 sequences are GTSNPN and SVGIG. The CDR3 has 15 amino acids, counting the end cysteine and phenylalanine. Just the 45-base CDR3 DNA is kept, in frame starting at base 1. The sequence is built from TRBV30 and TRBJ1-5; the junction holds 8 bases that match TRBD1. Here the sequenced sample was peripheral blood, taken from a patient treated with photon-based radiotherapy. The source is a man aged 45-65 years with gastric cancer. Read as DNA, the sequence is TGTGCCTGTCAGACAGGGGTTTATAGCAATCAGCCCCAGCATTTT. It codes for CACQTGVYSNQPQHF.